One and the same sample provided the 11 T cell receptor beta chains below, sequenced in a study of OX40 agonist ivuxolimab in advanced cancers. The repertoire was sequenced with immunoSEQ multiplex PCR; TCRdb's copy has only in-frame clones and lacks some. Among more than 80,000 clones listed, 87% were seen once. This specimen consisted of CD4+ or CD8+ T cells sorted from blood, obtained in a trial of the OX40 agonist ivuxolimab. These receptors all come from an adult with an advanced solid tumor such as melanoma, head and neck, liver or kidney cancer.

The chain joins TRBV5-4 to TRBJ2-5, with 7 bases matching TRBD2. This CDR3 is built from 16 residues. The junction had 6 bases not matched to a gene; V was cut back by 0 bases and J by 1 base. Germline loops: CDR1 SGHNT, CDR2 YYREEE (reference sequence). This CDR3 is CASSLVSGTLQETQYF. Written as DNA, the CDR3 is TGTGCCAGCAGCTTGGTAAGCGGGACCCTCCAAGAGACCCAGTACTTC.

The chain recombines TRBV6-4 with TRBJ2-1, with 12 bases that match TRBD2. Trimming removed 6 bases from V and 5 bases from J; junction bases left unmatched: 8. Germline-derived CDR1 and CDR2 are MRHNA and SNTAGT. The CDR3 sequence is 16 residues long. CDR3 residues: CASSLAGGPRDNEQFF. Written as DNA, the CDR3 is TGTGCCAGCAGCCTAGCGGGAGGGCCTAGGGACAATGAGCAGTTCTTC.

V gene TRBV9 combines with J gene TRBJ2-7, with a weak D call TRBD2 (6 bases). V gave up 0 bases and J gave up 2 bases, with 12 bases separating them. The germline V gene has CDR1 SGDLS and CDR2 YYNGEE. This CDR3 is 15 amino acids long. CDR3 nucleotides: TGTGCCAGCAGCGTAGGAGGTAGCGGTACCTACGAGCAGTACTTC. Its translation: CASSVGGSGTYEQYF.

The chain is built from TRBV2 and TRBJ1-5, with 7 bases fitting TRBD1. Germline lookup yields CDR1 SNHLY and CDR2 FYNNEI. V shed 6 bases, J shed 4 bases, and the junction held 9 bases outside the gene matches. The CDR3 spans 15 residues. The CDR3 DNA reads as TGTGCCAGCAGAGACTACAGGGGAGGGAATCAGCCCCAGCATTTT. Its translation: CASRDYRGGNQPQHF.

Here the CDR3 reads CASSPGWQGNEQYF. CDR3 DNA: TGTGCCAGTAGTCCCGGATGGCAGGGTAACGAGCAGTACTTC. J is TRBJ2-7 and V is TRBV19, with D possibly TRBD1 on 5 matching bases. CDR1 and CDR2 (germline): LNHDA, SQIVND (reference sequence). The CDR3 totals 14 residues. The V gene lost 5 bases and the J gene lost 5 bases, with 16 bases spanning the gap.

The rearrangement links TRBV18 to TRBJ2-3; D may be TRBD2 (7 bases). The CDR3 spans 16 residues. Trimming removed 3 bases from V and 3 bases from J, with 16 bases in between. Germline V gene lookup returns CDR1 KGHSH and CDR2 LQKENI. CDR3 sequence: CASSPRRGLGTDTQYF. The CDR3 DNA reads TGTGCCAGCTCACCGCGGCGGGGGCTGGGTACAGATACGCAGTATTTT. Using reference TRBV18 and TRBJ2-3 for the parts outside the CDR3, the full variable domain is NAGVMQNPRHLVRRRGQEARLRCSPMKGHSHVYWYRQLPEEGLKFMVYLQKENIIDESGMPKERFSAEFPKEGPSILRIQQVVRGDSAAYFCASSPRRGLGTDTQYFGPGTRLTVL.

The gene calls are TRBV7-9 and TRBJ1-1; no firm D call. Trimming stripped 1 base from V and 4 bases from J, with 16 bases between. The germline gives CDR1 SEHNR, CDR2 FQNEAQ (reference sequence). CDR3 length: 16 residues. In DNA, the CDR3 is TGTGCCAGCAGCTTAGGAGGGTGGGAGGAGGGCACTGAAGCTTTCTTT. It is translated as CASSLGGWEEGTEAFF.

This chain links TRBV7-8 with TRBJ1-1, with D tentatively TRBD1 (5 bases). CDR3 length: 15 amino acids. Per germline, CDR1 SGHVS and CDR2 FQNEAQ. V was clipped by 1 base and J by 0 bases, with 9 bases between them. The CDR3 loop reads CASSLGAGMNTEAFF. CDR3 coding DNA: TGTGCCAGCAGCTTAGGAGCAGGGATGAACACTGAAGCTTTCTTT.

This chain joins TRBV19 and TRBJ1-1; the D gene is possibly TRBD1 (5 bases). Trimming removed 3 bases from V and 1 base from J, with 18 bases in between. The length of the CDR3 is 17 residues. CDR1 and CDR2 (germline): LNHDA, SQIVND (reference sequence). The CDR3 is CASSISGGRVRNTEAFF. The CDR3 DNA sequence: TGTGCCAGTAGTATTTCCGGGGGAAGGGTCAGGAACACTGAAGCTTTCTTT.

The rearrangement uses TRBV2 and TRBJ1-6; 9 nucleotides align to TRBD1. This CDR3 is 13 amino acids long. The germline V gene has CDR1 SNHLY and CDR2 FYNNEI. The J segment lost 6 bases and the V segment lost 6 bases, leaving 0 bases of the junction unmatched. The CDR3 region is CASRQGANSPLHF. The DNA of the CDR3 is TGTGCCAGCAGACAGGGGGCTAATTCACCCCTCCACTTT.

The chain joins TRBV5-4 to TRBJ2-3; D remains ambiguous. The V end was cut by 0 bases, the J end by 5 bases, with 7 bases between. The CDR3 has 13 amino acids. The germline CDR1 and CDR2 sequences are SGHNT and YYREEE (reference sequence). CDR3 protein: CASSLDGVDTQYF. The CDR3 DNA sequence: TGTGCCAGCAGCTTGGATGGAGTAGATACGCAGTATTTT.